This T cell receptor beta chain was captured in a study of OX40 agonist ivuxolimab in advanced cancers. About the study: Patients in dose escalation had liver, melanoma, kidney or head and neck cancers. Study-wide results and caveats: Patients who responded partially at 0.1-3.0 mg/kg showed clonal expansion ranking among the lowest. At doses 0.1 to 3.0 mg/kg, CD4+ and CD8+ clones expanded. CD8+ T cells averaged more expanded clones than CD4+.

This clone was found a few times. What it recognizes is unknown. The V gene end was trimmed by 6 bases and the J gene end by 7 bases; junction bases not matched to a gene: 6. The CDR3 has 13 residues. The germline V gene encodes CDR1 LNHNV and CDR2 YYDKDF (reference sequence). TCRdb keeps only in-frame clones here, not all; method: immunoSEQ multiplex PCR. The sample includes 35,000 to 45,000 clones, 86% of them seen just once. The sequencing here drew on CD4+ or CD8+ T cells sorted from blood, taken in a trial of the OX40 agonist ivuxolimab. V and J are TRBV15 and TRBJ2-5; 9 nucleotides agree with TRBD1. This clonotype originated in an adult with an advanced solid tumor such as melanoma, head and neck, liver or kidney cancer. CDR3 in amino acids: CATRGQGRGTQYF. The CDR3 coding sequence is TGTGCCACCAGGGGACAGGGACGAGGGACCCAGTACTTC.